Presented here are 9 T cell receptor beta chains from one specimen sequenced in a study of CD8+ T cells in alopecia areata. RNA, once extracted, was reverse transcribed into cDNA for use as the sequencing template. Using immunoSEQ multiplex PCR, the repertoire was profiled, and TCRdb retains in-frame clones only, with some absent. The sample holds about 270,000 clones, about 62% seen once. Treatment noted: oral pan-JAK inhibitor, 5-10 mg twice daily. Specimen: CD4+ T cells sorted from blood, collected around week 53, from a patient treated with tofacitinib. The receptors originated from a human donor with alopecia areata.

This sequence joins TRBV5-1 and TRBJ1-1; no clear D gene. CDR3 size: 13 residues. The V gene lost 1 base and the J gene lost 1 base, with 5 bases spanning the gap. The germline gives CDR1 SGHRS, CDR2 YFSETQ. The CDR3 sequence is CASSLNTNTEAFF. As DNA, the CDR3 is TGCGCCAGCAGCTTGAATACGAACACTGAAGCTTTCTTT. Supplemented by reference TRBV5-1 and TRBJ1-1, the full variable domain reads KAGVTQTPRYLIKTRGQQVTLSCSPISGHRSVSWYQQTPGQGLQFLFEYFSETQRNKGNFPGRFSGRQFSNSRSEMNVSTLELGDSALYLCASSLNTNTEAFFGQGTRLTVV.

The rearrangement joins TRBV30 to TRBJ1-6; D gene unclear. Germline CDR1 reads GTSNPN; CDR2 reads SVGIG (reference sequence). CDR3 size: 11 residues. The V end lost 1 base, the J end lost 7 bases, and 2 bases lay between the germline ends. The CDR3 spells CAWSENSPLHF. The DNA for the CDR3 is TGTGCCTGGAGTGAGAATTCACCCCTCCACTTT.

V usage is TRBV15 and J usage is TRBJ2-4; 10 bases match TRBD2. The CDR3 runs 15 residues. Germline CDR1 and CDR2: LNHNV and YYDKDF (reference sequence). J lost 7 bases, V lost 2 bases, and 5 bases had no gene match. Here the CDR3 DNA reads TGTGCCACCAGCAGACCATCTAGCGGGGGTAACATTCAGTACTTC. As protein: CATSRPSSGGNIQYF.

On this clone: The sample has other DNA sequences that encode this CDR3 too. The J gene is TRBJ1-1, the V gene TRBV7-9; no firm D call. Germline V CDR1 and CDR2: SEHNR, FQNEAQ (reference sequence). The CDR3 spans 13 residues. Trimming shortened V by 2 bases and J by 4 bases, and 8 bases separated the two germline ends. This CDR3 reads CASSLSVGTEAFF. The CDR3 region has the DNA TGTGCCAGCAGCTTAAGCGTGGGCACTGAAGCTTTCTTT.

The V gene is TRBV5-1, the J gene TRBJ1-1, with TRBD1 identical over 7 bases. The CDR3 length is 15 residues. Germline CDR1 and CDR2: SGHRS and YFSETQ. Unmatched junction bases numbered 6, after V lost 4 bases and J lost 0 bases. CDR3 in amino acids: CASSITGQLNTEAFF. The CDR3 region has the DNA TGCGCCAGCAGCATAACGGGACAGCTGAACACTGAAGCTTTCTTT.

This clone was recorded many times. This chain connects TRBV7-9 to TRBJ1-4; maybe TRBD1 (5 bases). The germline gives CDR1 SEHNR, CDR2 FQNEAQ (reference sequence). CDR3 size: 14 residues. V was trimmed by 1 base and J by 6 bases, leaving 9 bases between them. CDR3 DNA: TGTGCCAGCAGCTTAGGAGCAGGGCATGAAAAACTGTTTTTT. Encoded protein: CASSLGAGHEKLFF.

The chain carries TRBV9 and TRBJ2-7; tentatively, D is TRBD1 (6 bases). Trimming took 4 bases from V and 0 from J, leaving 23 bases between them. CDR1 is SGDLS, CDR2 YYNGEE, per germline. The CDR3 spans 18 residues. CDR3 DNA: TGTGCCAGCAGCCCAGGGGTGGTTATCGGGGCCTCCTCCTACGAGCAGTACTTC. This codes for CASSPGVVIGASSYEQYF.

The chain's CDR3 is CASRAQTGFSYEQYF. The CDR3 DNA sequence: TGCGCCAGCAGGGCTCAAACAGGCTTCTCCTACGAGCAGTACTTC. The gene calls are TRBV5-1 and TRBJ2-7, with D tentatively TRBD1 (5 bases). The germline V gene encodes CDR1 SGHRS and CDR2 YFSETQ. V was shortened by 5 bases and J by 0 bases, with 15 bases between the two germline ends. CDR3 length: 15 residues.

The chain recombines TRBV4-2 with TRBJ2-7; 7 bases agree with TRBD1. This CDR3 contains 13 residues. V trimming: 4 bases; J trimming: 3 bases; junction bases outside the gene matches: 3. Germline V gene sequence: CDR1 LGHNA, CDR2 YNFKEQ. The CDR3 DNA sequence: TGTGCCAGCAGCCCCAGGGGGAGCTACGAGCAGTACTTC. Translation gives CASSPRGSYEQYF.